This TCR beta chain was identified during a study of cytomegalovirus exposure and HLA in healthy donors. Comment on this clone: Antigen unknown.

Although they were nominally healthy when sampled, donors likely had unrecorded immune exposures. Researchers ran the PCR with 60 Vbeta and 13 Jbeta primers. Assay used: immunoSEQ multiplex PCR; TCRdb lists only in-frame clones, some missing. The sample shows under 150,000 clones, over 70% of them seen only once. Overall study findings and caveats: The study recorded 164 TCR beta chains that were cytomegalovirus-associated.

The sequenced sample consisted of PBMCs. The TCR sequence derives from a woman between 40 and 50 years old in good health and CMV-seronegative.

This chain's CDR3 is CASSYLEGTSSGHTGELFF. The CDR3 DNA follows: TGTGCCAGCAGCTATCTCGAAGGGACTTCCTCAGGTCACACCGGGGAGCTGTTTTTT. The chain joins TRBV7-8 to TRBJ2-2; TRBD2 might be the D (6 bases). Trimming shortened V by 4 bases and J by 3 bases, and 24 bases separated the two germline ends. Germline CDR1 is SGHVS and CDR2 is FQNEAQ. The CDR3 extends over 19 amino acids.